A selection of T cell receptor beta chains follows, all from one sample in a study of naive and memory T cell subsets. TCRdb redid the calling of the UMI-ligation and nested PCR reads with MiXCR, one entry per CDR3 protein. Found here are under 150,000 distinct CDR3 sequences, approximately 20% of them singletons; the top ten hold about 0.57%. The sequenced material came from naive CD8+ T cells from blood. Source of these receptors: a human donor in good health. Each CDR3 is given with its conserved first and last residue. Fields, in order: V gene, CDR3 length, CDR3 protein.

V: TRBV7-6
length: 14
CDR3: CASSLGGMNTEAFF

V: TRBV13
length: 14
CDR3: CASGRGDNQFEAFF

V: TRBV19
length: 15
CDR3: CASSSGTGDYNEQFF

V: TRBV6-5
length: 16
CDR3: CASSYPGDGGTNEQYF

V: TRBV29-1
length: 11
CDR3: CSATENNEQFF

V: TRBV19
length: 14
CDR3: CASSIWGRTYEQYF

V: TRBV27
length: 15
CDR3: CASSQRLEGGREQYF

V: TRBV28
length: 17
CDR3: CASSSAEFTDSNQPQHF

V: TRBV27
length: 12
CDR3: CASSYLGNEQYF

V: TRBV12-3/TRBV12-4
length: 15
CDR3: CASSWLGSGTDTQYF

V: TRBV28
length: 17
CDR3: CASSLPRTSGSHYEQYF

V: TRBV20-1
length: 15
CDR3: CSARDGNSGRETQYF

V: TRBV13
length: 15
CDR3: CASSSGQLPGDTQYF

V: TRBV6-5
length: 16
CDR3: CASSYSGTGGSETQYF

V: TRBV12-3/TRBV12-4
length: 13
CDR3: CASRPTGYYEQYF

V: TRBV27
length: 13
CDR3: CASSPSSQNEQYF

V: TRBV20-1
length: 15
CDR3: CSARDPAGVYNEQFF

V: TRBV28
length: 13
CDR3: CASSLRYSYEQYF

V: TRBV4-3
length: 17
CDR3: CASSQDLLGQPNYGYTF

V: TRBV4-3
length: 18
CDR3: CASSQALAGGQDYYGYTF

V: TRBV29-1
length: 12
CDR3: CSVRGLTGELFF

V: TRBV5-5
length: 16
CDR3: CASSLVAGGSTDTQYF

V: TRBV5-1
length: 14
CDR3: CASRTLEAKNEQFF

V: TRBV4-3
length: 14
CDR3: CASSQGGNYNEQFF

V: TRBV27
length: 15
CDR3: CASSLLSDNTDTQYF

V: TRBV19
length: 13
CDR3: CASKGSGSNEQFF

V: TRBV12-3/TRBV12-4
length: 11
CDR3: CASSHGTEAFF

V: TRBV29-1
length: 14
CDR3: CSVVGRGKAGELFF

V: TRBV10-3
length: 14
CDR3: CAISESGGANEQFF

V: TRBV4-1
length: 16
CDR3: CASSQETGQGTYEQYF

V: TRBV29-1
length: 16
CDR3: CSVEGLAELLQETQYF

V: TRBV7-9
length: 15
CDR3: CASSPFETPQETQYF

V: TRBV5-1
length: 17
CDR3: CASSRTSGRASTDTQYF

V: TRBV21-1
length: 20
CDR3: CASSKGPPGQGGYGANVLTF

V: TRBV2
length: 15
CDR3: CASSAGHGSNTEAFF

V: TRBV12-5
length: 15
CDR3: CASGFRAGEAYEQYF

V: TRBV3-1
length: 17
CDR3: CASSHPFSGIREETQYF

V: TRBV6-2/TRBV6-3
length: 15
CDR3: CASSLGTWNVHEQYF

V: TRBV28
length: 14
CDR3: CASRGLANTGELFF

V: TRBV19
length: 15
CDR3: CASSKERSSYNEQFF

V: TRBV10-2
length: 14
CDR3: CASRDRHPDTEAFF

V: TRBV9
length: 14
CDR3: CASSPDTSSYEQYF

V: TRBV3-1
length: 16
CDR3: CASSQAPGLAYNEQFF

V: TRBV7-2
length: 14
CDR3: CASSLLSGTIDPYF

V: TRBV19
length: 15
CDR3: CASSSPSSGWETQYF

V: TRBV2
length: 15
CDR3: CASSEWTGGKQPQHF

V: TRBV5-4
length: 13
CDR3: CASSLVTGNEQFF

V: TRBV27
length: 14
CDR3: CASSFGFSHGGYTF

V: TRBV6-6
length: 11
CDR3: CASMDVEKLFF

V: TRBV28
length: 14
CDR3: CASSYILQLYEQYF

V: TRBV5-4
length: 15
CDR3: CASSHGQGVNTEAFF

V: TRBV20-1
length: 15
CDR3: CSAHSGTTIDNEQFF

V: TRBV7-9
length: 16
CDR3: CASSSTSGTVSYEQYF

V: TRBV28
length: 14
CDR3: CASSLQGATYEQYF

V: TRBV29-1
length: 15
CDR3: CSVDNQGSSYNEQFF

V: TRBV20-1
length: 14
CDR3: CSATGTVPPYEQYF

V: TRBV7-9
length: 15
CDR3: CASSLGPGETYEQYF

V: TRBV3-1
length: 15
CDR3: CASSQGPGGTDTQYF

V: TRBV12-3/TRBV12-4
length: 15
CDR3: CASSFFAGGPGEQFF